Sequencing of this T cell receptor (beta chain) was carried out in a study of blood T cell repertoires in COVID-19. Overall study: The origin of the acute and convalescent COVID-19 samples was the United States, Italy and Spain. In each case, the material was cDNA or gDNA derived from T cells, B-cell-depleted T cells, or PBMCs.

CDR1 SGHRS and CDR2 YFSETQ come from the germline V gene. The CDR3 has 16 residues. The V end was cut by 7 bases, the J end by 1 base, with 19 bases between. Original processing notes: How many nucleated cells were present was estimated from reference gene primer amplification. Assay used: immunoSEQ multiplex PCR; TCRdb lists only in-frame clones, some missing. V, J and clone size were drawn from that table, and D and trimming were deduced from the DNA. Of about 200,000 clones detected, around nine tenths appear once; the ten largest clones hold 5.5% to 7%. The material sequenced was peripheral blood. V is TRBV5-1 and J is TRBJ2-3; TRBD2 might be the D (6 bases). This clonotype was sampled from a woman aged 40 to 55 who had recovered from COVID-19. The CDR3 nucleotides read TGCGCCAGCGCGGGCGGTGCGGGGTCAGGCACAGATACGCAGTATTTT. It specifies CASAGGAGSGTDTQYF. Drawing the rest from reference TRBV5-1 and TRBJ2-3, the complete variable domain is KAGVTQTPRYLIKTRGQQVTLSCSPISGHRSVSWYQQTPGQGLQFLFEYFSETQRNKGNFPGRFSGRQFSNSRSEMNVSTLELGDSALYLCASAGGAGSGTDTQYFGPGTRLTVL.